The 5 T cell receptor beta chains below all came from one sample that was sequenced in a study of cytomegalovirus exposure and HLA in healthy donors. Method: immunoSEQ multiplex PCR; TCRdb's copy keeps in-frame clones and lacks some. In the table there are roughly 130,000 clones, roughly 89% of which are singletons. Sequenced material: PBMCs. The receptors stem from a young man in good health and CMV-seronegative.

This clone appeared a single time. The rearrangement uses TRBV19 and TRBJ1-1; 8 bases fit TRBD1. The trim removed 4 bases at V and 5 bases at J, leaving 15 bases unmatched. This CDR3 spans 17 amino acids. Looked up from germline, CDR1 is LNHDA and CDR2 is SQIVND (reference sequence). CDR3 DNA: TGTGCCAGTAGTAGGGCCGGGACAGGTGCCGAACAGACTGAAGCTTTCTTT. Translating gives CASSRAGTGAEQTEAFF.

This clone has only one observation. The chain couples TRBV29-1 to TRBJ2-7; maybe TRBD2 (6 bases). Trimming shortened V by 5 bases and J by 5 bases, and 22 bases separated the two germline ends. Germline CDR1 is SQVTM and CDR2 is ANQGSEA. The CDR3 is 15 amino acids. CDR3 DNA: TGCAGCGTTAGTGGCTTTAGTGGACTAACGGACGAGCAGTACTTC. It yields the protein CSVSGFSGLTDEQYF.

CDR3 sequence: CASTPNGNLNEKLFF. The CDR3 DNA follows: TGTGCCAGCACCCCAAACGGGAACCTTAATGAAAAACTGTTTTTT. This rearrangement joins TRBV7-9 to TRBJ1-4; D is uncertain. With 7 bases removed from V and 4 bases from J, the gap between germline ends came to 16 bases. Germline V gene lookup returns CDR1 SEHNR and CDR2 FQNEAQ (reference sequence). This CDR3 is built from 15 residues.

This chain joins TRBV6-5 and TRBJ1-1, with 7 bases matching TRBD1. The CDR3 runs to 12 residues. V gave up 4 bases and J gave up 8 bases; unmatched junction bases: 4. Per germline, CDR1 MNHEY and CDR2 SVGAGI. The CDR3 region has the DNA TGTGCCAGCAGTTCGGGACAGCAAGAAGCTTTCTTT. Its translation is CASSSGQQEAFF.

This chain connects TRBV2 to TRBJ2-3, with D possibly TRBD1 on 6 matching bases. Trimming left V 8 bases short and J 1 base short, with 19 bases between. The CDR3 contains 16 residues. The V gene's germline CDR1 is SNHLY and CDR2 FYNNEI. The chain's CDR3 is CASAEVYSGGTDTQYF. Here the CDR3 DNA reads TGTGCCAGCGCGGAGGTCTACTCAGGGGGCACAGATACGCAGTATTTT.